These 20 T cell receptor beta chains were sequenced from one sample in a study of blood T cell repertoires in COVID-19. TCRdb's table, derived via immunoSEQ multiplex PCR, lists solely in-frame clones and lacks some. The sample gives roughly 250,000 clones, around 81% of which show up once; roughly 2.9% is in the top ten. The sample was peripheral blood. The receptors come from a woman aged 55-70 years with active or convalescent COVID-19.

The V call is TRBV5-1, the J call TRBJ2-3; 10 bases are a match to TRBD2. The V and J ends lost 1 base and 2 bases, in that order; junction bases with no gene match: 4. The germline gives CDR1 SGHRS, CDR2 YFSETQ. This CDR3 is 16 amino acids long. The CDR3 sequence is CASSLRLAGVTDTQYF. The CDR3 bases are TGCGCCAGCAGCTTGCGCCTAGCGGGGGTCACAGATACGCAGTATTTT. The full variable domain, its missing parts supplied by reference TRBV5-1 and TRBJ2-3, is KAGVTQTPRYLIKTRGQQVTLSCSPISGHRSVSWYQQTPGQGLQFLFEYFSETQRNKGNFPGRFSGRQFSNSRSEMNVSTLELGDSALYLCASSLRLAGVTDTQYFGPGTRLTVL.

The genes are TRBV7-8 and TRBJ2-7; weak D call: TRBD1 (5 bases). CDR3 length equals 18 residues. The V end was cut by 1 base, the J end by 3 bases, with 22 bases between. Per the germline V gene, CDR1 is SGHVS and CDR2 is FQNEAQ. CDR3 residues: CASSLVNLGAGTHYEQYF. As DNA, the CDR3 is TGTGCCAGCAGCTTAGTAAACCTAGGGGCAGGAACCCACTACGAGCAGTACTTC.

This clone came up once. The V gene is TRBV6-5, the J gene TRBJ2-2; perhaps TRBD2 as D (7 bases). Germline V CDR1 and CDR2: MNHEY, SVGAGI. This CDR3 region has 15 residues. Trimming shortened V by 4 bases and J by 1 base, and 10 bases separated the two germline ends. The CDR3 protein is CASSWRGGNTGELFF. CDR3 bases: TGTGCCAGCAGTTGGAGGGGGGGGAACACCGGGGAGCTGTTTTTT.

The chain recombines TRBV6-4 with TRBJ1-5, with 8 bases fitting TRBD1. The CDR3 spans 17 residues. The ends lost 7 bases at V and 3 bases at J; junction bases unmatched: 14. Germline CDR1 reads MRHNA; CDR2 reads SNTAGT. CDR3 amino acids: CASTEVDRERDNQPQHF. The DNA for the CDR3 is TGTGCCAGCACCGAGGTGGACAGGGAAAGGGACAATCAGCCCCAGCATTTT.

The chain employs TRBV7-9 and TRBJ1-2; D gene uncertain. The CDR3 consists of 12 residues. Trimming removed 1 base from V and 5 bases from J, with 5 bases in between. Per germline, CDR1 SEHNR and CDR2 FQNEAQ (reference sequence). CDR3 amino acids: CASSLDGYGYTF. The CDR3, as DNA: TGTGCCAGCAGCTTAGACGGGTATGGCTACACCTTC.

The genes are TRBV29-1 and TRBJ1-2; a possible D gene is TRBD1 (5 bases). Between the trimmed V and J ends, which lost 7 bases and 2 bases, there was a span of 14 bases. This CDR3 region has 13 residues. Germline CDR1 SQVTM, CDR2 ANQGSEA. CDR3 sequence: CSAHGRGNYGYTF. CDR3 coding DNA: TGCAGCGCCCACGGGCGGGGGAACTATGGCTACACCTTC.

The chain joins TRBV7-2 to TRBJ2-5; tentative D call: TRBD2 (6 bases). The CDR3 is made up of 14 amino acids. Trimming took 5 bases from V and 1 from J, leaving 11 bases between them. Per the germline V gene, CDR1 is SGHTA and CDR2 is FQGNSA. The CDR3 sequence: CASSAAGLQETQYF. The CDR3 DNA follows: TGTGCCAGCAGCGCGGCGGGGCTCCAAGAGACCCAGTACTTC. The full variable domain, rest sourced from reference TRBV7-2 and TRBJ2-5, is GAGVSQSPSNKVTEKGKDVELRCDPISGHTALYWYRQSLGQGLEFLIYFQGNSAPDKSGLPSDRFSAERTGGSVSTLTIQRTQQEDSAVYLCASSAAGLQETQYFGPGTRLLVL.

The chain joins TRBV30 to TRBJ1-6; 7 bases align to TRBD1. Germline loops: CDR1 GTSNPN, CDR2 SVGIG (reference sequence). With 0 bases clipped from V and 2 bases from J, the junction kept 16 bases outside the gene matches. The CDR3 has 20 amino acids. CDR3 in amino acids: CAWSVRGATGQGTYNSPLHF. The CDR3 DNA reads TGTGCCTGGAGTGTAAGGGGAGCGACAGGGCAGGGAACCTATAATTCACCCCTCCACTTT.

The gene calls are TRBV9 and TRBJ1-2; D is possibly TRBD1 (5 bases). Germline V gives CDR1 SGDLS, CDR2 YYNGEE. V gave up 6 bases and J gave up 4 bases, with 19 bases separating them. The CDR3 runs to 15 residues. This CDR3 is CASTQSWQGFYGYTF. DNA for the CDR3: TGTGCCAGCACCCAAAGCTGGCAGGGATTCTATGGCTACACCTTC.

The chain links TRBV6-4 to TRBJ2-7, with TRBD2 matching 13 bases. CDR3 length equals 16 residues. With V trimmed by 8 bases and J by 2 bases, 9 bases remained unmatched. The germline gives CDR1 MRHNA, CDR2 SNTAGT. The CDR3 DNA sequence: TGTGCCAGCTCGCGACTAGCGGGGGGTGCGACCTACGAGCAGTACTTC. It yields the protein CASSRLAGGATYEQYF.

The V and J genes are TRBV6-5 and TRBJ1-6; D is unresolved. Per the germline V gene, CDR1 is MNHEY and CDR2 is SVGAGI. V gave up 8 bases and J gave up 7 bases, with 15 bases separating them. The CDR3 loop spans 14 amino acids. The DNA of the CDR3 is TGTGCCAGCGGTCCGTCCGGGAACAATTCACCCCTCCACTTT. This encodes CASGPSGNNSPLHF.

The gene calls are TRBV7-2 and TRBJ2-4; TRBD2 is a possible D gene (5 bases). CDR1 and CDR2 (germline): SGHTA, FQGNSA. The CDR3 has 17 amino acids. The V end lost 5 bases, the J end lost 2 bases, and 19 bases lay between the germline ends. Here the CDR3 DNA reads TGTGCCAGCAGCCCGCCCCCGGGGTCTATGTCCAAAAACATTCAGTACTTC. This sequence encodes CASSPPPGSMSKNIQYF.

The rearrangement links TRBV19 to TRBJ1-6, with TRBD1 identical over 8 bases. V lost 6 bases, J lost 2 bases, and 3 bases stayed unmatched. The CDR3 extends over 15 amino acids. Germline lookup yields CDR1 LNHDA and CDR2 SQIVND (reference sequence). CDR3 loop: CASSGTGAYNSPLHF. For the CDR3, the DNA is TGTGCCAGTAGCGGGACAGGAGCCTATAATTCACCCCTCCACTTT.

This clone was detected once. This chain joins TRBV7-2 and TRBJ2-7, with TRBD1 as a possible D gene (6 bases). Germline V gene lookup returns CDR1 SGHTA and CDR2 FQGNSA. CDR3 length: 15 amino acids. The germline V and J ends were trimmed by 3 bases and 5 bases, with 17 bases remaining between them. This chain's CDR3 is CASSFGAGGLDEQYF. The CDR3 DNA follows: TGTGCCAGCAGCTTCGGCGCTGGGGGCCTGGACGAGCAGTACTTC. Looking up the rest from reference TRBV7-2 and TRBJ2-7 gives the full variable domain: GAGVSQSPSNKVTEKGKDVELRCDPISGHTALYWYRQSLGQGLEFLIYFQGNSAPDKSGLPSDRFSAERTGGSVSTLTIQRTQQEDSAVYLCASSFGAGGLDEQYFGPGTRLTVT.

The V and J genes are TRBV5-1 and TRBJ2-5; 7 bases agree with TRBD1. Germline V gene lookup returns CDR1 SGHRS and CDR2 YFSETQ. The V segment lost 4 bases and the J segment 2 bases; nucleotides outside the gene matches: 8. The CDR3 sequence is 15 residues long. The CDR3 DNA sequence: TGCGCCAGCAGCCCGACAGGGCTACTTCAAGAGACCCAGTACTTC. Translated, it gives CASSPTGLLQETQYF.

The chain combines TRBV29-1 with TRBJ1-2; weak D call: TRBD1 (5 bases). With 4 bases removed from V and 0 bases from J, the gap between germline ends came to 9 bases. Germline V gene sequence: CDR1 SQVTM, CDR2 ANQGSEA. This CDR3 spans 13 amino acids. CDR3 residues: CSVAGDSNYGYTF. CDR3 DNA sequence: TGCAGCGTTGCGGGGGATTCTAACTATGGCTACACCTTC.

V usage is TRBV5-5 and J usage is TRBJ1-2; TRBD1 matches at 9 bases. CDR3 length equals 16 residues. Per the germline V gene, CDR1 is SGHKS and CDR2 is YYEKEE (reference sequence). With 6 bases clipped from V and 8 bases from J, the junction kept 17 bases outside the gene matches. CDR3 coding DNA: TGTGCCAGCAATCCTACCGGGACAGGGATTTTAGTGGGCTACACCTTC. Its protein is CASNPTGTGILVGYTF. Using reference TRBV5-5 and TRBJ1-2 for the parts outside the CDR3, the full variable domain is DAGVTQSPTHLIKTRGQQVTLRCSPISGHKSVSWYQQVLGQGPQFIFQYYEKEERGRGNFPDRFSARQFPNYSSELNVNALLLGDSALYLCASNPTGTGILVGYTFGSGTRLTVV.

The chain uses TRBV5-4 and TRBJ2-4; the match to TRBD2 covers 11 bases. V shed 4 bases and J 6 bases; nucleotides not matched to a gene: 6. Germline loops: CDR1 SGHNT, CDR2 YYREEE (reference sequence). The CDR3 sequence is 15 residues long. The CDR3 here is CASSKEGTSGNIQYF. The CDR3 DNA sequence: TGTGCCAGCAGCAAAGAGGGGACTAGCGGAAACATTCAGTACTTC.

The V gene is TRBV5-4, the J gene TRBJ2-5, with a tentative D call TRBD1 (5 bases). V was clipped by 1 base and J by 5 bases, with 15 bases between them. The germline V gene has CDR1 SGHNT and CDR2 YYREEE (reference sequence). The CDR3 is made up of 15 amino acids. Here the CDR3 DNA reads TGTGCCAGCAGCTTGAAGGGGTTTACGCATGAGACCCAGTACTTC. This translates into CASSLKGFTHETQYF.

CDR3 loop: CASSLDFAASSYEQYF. CDR3 nucleotides: TGTGCCAGCAGCTTAGATTTCGCGGCGAGCTCCTACGAGCAGTACTTC. The chain recombines TRBV7-2 with TRBJ2-7; D unresolved. The CDR3 is 16 amino acids. V was cut by 1 base and J by 0 bases, with 13 bases left in between. Germline values: CDR1 SGHTA, CDR2 FQGNSA.